A single sample is the source of the 23 T cell receptor beta chains below, sequenced in a study of blood T cell repertoires in COVID-19. Repertoires were generated with immunoSEQ multiplex PCR, while TCRdb's copy carries only in-frame clones and drops some. This sample has approximately 47,000 clones, with about 83% found just once. Specimen: peripheral blood. Source of these receptors: a woman aged 55-70 years with acute or convalescent COVID-19.

This clone has only a few counts. The gene calls are TRBV5-1 and TRBJ2-2, with 10 bases identical to TRBD1. The CDR3 consists of 15 residues. V shed 4 bases, J shed 7 bases, and the junction held 7 bases outside the gene matches. Germline V lookup: CDR1 SGHRS, CDR2 YFSETQ. DNA of the CDR3: TGCGCCAGCAGCCCGAGGACAGGGGGAATCGGGGAGCTGTTTTTT. Amino acids: CASSPRTGGIGELFF. Supplemented by reference TRBV5-1 and TRBJ2-2, the full variable domain reads KAGVTQTPRYLIKTRGQQVTLSCSPISGHRSVSWYQQTPGQGLQFLFEYFSETQRNKGNFPGRFSGRQFSNSRSEMNVSTLELGDSALYLCASSPRTGGIGELFFGEGSRLTVL.

The V gene is TRBV30, the J gene TRBJ2-5; no definite D call. This CDR3 is 13 amino acids long. CDR1 is GTSNPN, CDR2 SVGIG, per germline (reference sequence). V shed 1 base and J shed 1 base, with 7 bases lying between them. The chain's CDR3 is CAWSGRFQETQYF. As DNA, the CDR3 is TGTGCCTGGAGTGGGCGGTTCCAAGAGACCCAGTACTTC.

This chain joins TRBV3-1 (or the pseudogene TRBV3-2) and TRBJ1-2; TRBD1 aligns across 8 bases. This CDR3 region has 14 residues. Germline assignment: CDR1 LGHDT and CDR2 YNNKEL (reference sequence). V lost 4 bases, J lost 7 bases, and 8 bases stayed unmatched. The CDR3 DNA sequence: TGTGCCAGCAGCCGGAATGCAGGGGGCTTTGGCTACACCTTC. Translation gives CASSRNAGGFGYTF.

The chain employs TRBV5-7 and TRBJ2-3, with D possibly matching TRBD2 (7 bases). TRBV5-7 is filed as an ORF, its function uncertain. The V end was cut by 1 base, the J end by 7 bases, with 19 bases between. The CDR3 is 16 amino acids. CDR3 in amino acids: CASSLYRGAEINTQYF. CDR3 nucleotide sequence: TGTGCCAGCAGCTTGTACCGGGGGGCTGAGATAAATACGCAGTATTTT.

The chain uses TRBV11-2 and TRBJ1-1; TRBD1 might be the D (5 bases). Germline V gives CDR1 SGHAT, CDR2 FQNNGV. The CDR3 has 15 amino acids. Trimming stripped 1 base from V and 5 bases from J, with 14 bases between. DNA of the CDR3: TGTGCCAGCAGCTTAGCCCCAGGGCTTCGGACTGAAGCTTTCTTT. Protein sequence: CASSLAPGLRTEAFF.

The chain is built from TRBV9 and TRBJ2-1, with D unresolved. This CDR3 has 13 amino acids. Looked up from germline, CDR1 is SGDLS and CDR2 is YYNGEE. Trimming removed 0 bases from V and 7 bases from J, with 8 bases in between. The CDR3 spells CASSVAAGNEQFF. CDR3 coding DNA: TGTGCCAGCAGCGTAGCTGCAGGTAATGAGCAGTTCTTC.

This sequence joins TRBV7-9 and TRBJ1-2; TRBD1 is a possible D gene (6 bases). This CDR3 comprises 15 residues. Germline CDR1 is SEHNR and CDR2 is FQNEAQ (reference sequence). The germline V and J ends were trimmed by 4 bases and 4 bases, with 16 bases remaining between them. The CDR3 bases are TGTGCCAGCAGCTCGGAACAGGGAAGGGGCTATGGCTACACCTTC. Its protein is CASSSEQGRGYGYTF.

V gene TRBV3-1 (or the pseudogene TRBV3-2) combines with J gene TRBJ2-1, with TRBD1 as a possible D gene (6 bases). Germline CDR1 is LGHDT and CDR2 is YNNKEL (reference sequence). The CDR3 sequence is 14 residues long. V lost 1 base and J 10 bases, leaving 14 bases between the germline ends. DNA for the CDR3: TGTGCCAGCAGCCAAGGGGGATCCGGGACAGAGCAGTTCTTC. As protein: CASSQGGSGTEQFF.

The chain links TRBV28 to TRBJ2-3; D perhaps matches TRBD1 (5 bases). Trimming stripped 5 bases from V and 5 bases from J, with 17 bases between. The CDR3 covers 15 residues. Germline CDR1 is MDHEN and CDR2 is SYDVKM. This chain's CDR3 is CASSRTGPQGDTQYF. The CDR3 DNA reads as TGTGCCAGCAGTCGAACCGGGCCTCAGGGAGATACGCAGTATTTT.

The chain uses TRBV11-2 and TRBJ1-1; 8 nucleotides align to TRBD1. With V trimmed by 7 bases and J by 1 base, 5 bases remained unmatched. There are 14 residues in the CDR3. Germline-derived CDR1 and CDR2 are SGHAT and FQNNGV. CDR3 nucleotides: TGTGCCAGCACCCTCGGGACAGGGAACACTGAAGCTTTCTTT. It yields the protein CASTLGTGNTEAFF.

The J gene is TRBJ2-5, the V gene TRBV6-2 or TRBV6-3; 7 nucleotides agree with TRBD2. V lost 0 bases, J lost 2 bases, and 3 bases stayed unmatched. Germline CDR1 and CDR2: MNHEY and SVGEGT. The CDR3 contains 15 residues. The CDR3 spells CASSYSPSGQETQYF. The CDR3 bases are TGTGCCAGCAGTTACTCGCCTAGCGGACAAGAGACCCAGTACTTC.

The chain recombines TRBV7-9 with TRBJ2-3; D is possibly TRBD2 (5 bases). CDR1 and CDR2 from the germline V gene are SEHNR and FQNEAQ (reference sequence). Deletions cut 7 bases from V and 5 bases from J, with 10 bases between. The CDR3 runs to 12 residues. The CDR3 sequence is CASKGVIDTQYF. The DNA for the CDR3 is TGTGCCAGCAAGGGAGTTATAGATACGCAGTATTTT.

The count of this clone is one. The chain has TRBV6-5 and TRBJ2-5; D remains unclear. The V end lost 7 bases, the J end lost 5 bases, and 11 bases lay between the germline ends. Germline V gene sequence: CDR1 MNHEY, CDR2 SVGAGI. CDR3 length: 12 residues. CDR3 sequence: CASKIGEETQYF. The CDR3, as DNA: TGTGCCAGCAAGATAGGAGAGGAGACCCAGTACTTC.

The rearrangement links TRBV15 to TRBJ2-7; tentative D call: TRBD1 (5 bases). The CDR3 runs to 14 residues. The germline V gene has CDR1 LNHNV and CDR2 YYDKDF (reference sequence). Trimming pared 5 bases from V and 0 bases from J, leaving 11 bases between. CDR3 region: CATSSGFSSYEQYF. CDR3 sequence (DNA): TGTGCCACCAGCTCAGGGTTTAGCTCCTACGAGCAGTACTTC.

The V call is TRBV19, the J call TRBJ1-2; 10 positions match TRBD1. The CDR3 is 14 residues long. The V and J ends lost 5 bases and 3 bases, in that order; junction bases with no gene match: 3. Germline values: CDR1 LNHDA, CDR2 SQIVND (reference sequence). CDR3 amino acids: CASSFGQGDYGYTF. The CDR3, as DNA: TGTGCCAGTAGTTTCGGACAGGGGGACTATGGCTACACCTTC.

V is TRBV29-1 and J is TRBJ2-1; the match to TRBD2 covers 7 bases. Germline CDR1 SQVTM, CDR2 ANQGSEA. V trimming: 4 bases; J trimming: 4 bases; junction bases outside the gene matches: 13. The CDR3 has 16 residues. CDR3 in amino acids: CSVAPSGEGLYNEQFF. CDR3 DNA: TGCAGCGTTGCCCCCTCGGGGGAGGGATTGTACAATGAGCAGTTCTTC.

This chain uses TRBV27 with TRBJ2-7, with D perhaps TRBD2 (5 bases). V shed 0 bases and J shed 2 bases, with 11 bases lying between them. The CDR3 length is 15 residues. Germline CDR1 MNHEY, CDR2 SMNVEV (reference sequence). This chain's CDR3 is CASSLSGINPYEQYF. The CDR3 DNA reads TGTGCCAGCAGTTTATCCGGGATAAACCCCTACGAGCAGTACTTC.

The rearrangement joins TRBV18 to TRBJ2-7; perhaps TRBD2 as D (6 bases). Germline V gene lookup returns CDR1 KGHSH and CDR2 LQKENI. The V and J ends lost 4 bases and 6 bases respectively, with 19 bases between them. There are 15 residues in the CDR3. The CDR3 bases are TGTGCCAGCTCACTTCAAGGAGGGATAAAGGGCGAGCAGTACTTC. Translated: CASSLQGGIKGEQYF.

The V call is TRBV5-1, the J call TRBJ2-1, with 7 bases fitting TRBD2. CDR1 is SGHRS and CDR2 is YFSETQ in the germline V gene. J lost 8 bases, V lost 0 bases, and 5 bases had no gene match. This CDR3 region has 14 residues. The CDR3 DNA is TGCGCCAGCAGCTTGGGACTAGCTGCAGATGAGCAGTTCTTC. Translation gives CASSLGLAADEQFF.

The genes are TRBV4-1 and TRBJ1-1; 7 bases are a match to TRBD1. V shed 4 bases, J shed 4 bases, and the junction held 6 bases outside the gene matches. The germline V gene has CDR1 MGHRA and CDR2 YSYEKL. The CDR3 loop spans 14 amino acids. In DNA, the CDR3 is TGCGCCAGCAGCCGCGGACAGGTTGGCACTGAAGCTTTCTTT. Translating gives CASSRGQVGTEAFF.

The rearrangement joins TRBV4-2 to TRBJ2-6; TRBD2 matches at 12 bases. Germline V gives CDR1 LGHNA, CDR2 YNFKEQ. The CDR3 runs 18 residues. With 4 bases clipped from V and 0 bases from J, the junction kept 4 bases outside the gene matches. CDR3 DNA: TGTGCCAGCAGCCCGCTAGCGGGAGGGGGCTCTGGGGCCAACGTCCTGACTTTC. Translated: CASSPLAGGGSGANVLTF.

This sequence joins TRBV6-5 and TRBJ2-6; no definite D call. The CDR3 loop spans 14 amino acids. Germline CDR1 MNHEY, CDR2 SVGAGI. The germline V and J ends were trimmed by 7 bases and 0 bases, with 7 bases remaining between them. CDR3: CASMRNSGANVLTF. The CDR3, as DNA: TGTGCCAGCATGCGAAACTCTGGGGCCAACGTCCTGACTTTC.

With regard to this clone: Additional DNA sequences in this sample encode the identical CDR3. The V gene is TRBV5-1, the J gene TRBJ2-1; possible D gene TRBD1, 5 bases. This CDR3 comprises 16 residues. Trimming shortened V by 3 bases and J by 5 bases, and 18 bases separated the two germline ends. Germline V gives CDR1 SGHRS, CDR2 YFSETQ. The CDR3 region is CASSSRLPGQNNEQFF. DNA of the CDR3: TGCGCCAGCAGCTCCCGACTGCCAGGACAAAACAATGAGCAGTTCTTC.